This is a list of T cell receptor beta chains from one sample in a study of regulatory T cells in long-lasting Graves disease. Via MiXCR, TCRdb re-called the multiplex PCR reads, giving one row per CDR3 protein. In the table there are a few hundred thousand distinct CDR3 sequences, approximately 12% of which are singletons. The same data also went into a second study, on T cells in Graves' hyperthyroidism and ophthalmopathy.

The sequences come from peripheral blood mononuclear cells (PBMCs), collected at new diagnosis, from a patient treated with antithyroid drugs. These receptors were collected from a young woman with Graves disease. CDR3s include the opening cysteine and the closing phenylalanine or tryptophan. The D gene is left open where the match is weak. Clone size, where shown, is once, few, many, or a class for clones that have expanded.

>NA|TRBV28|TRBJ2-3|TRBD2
TGTGCCAGCAGTTCCCCGGCTTCTGCGGGAGGGCCAAATACGCAGTATTTT
CASSSPASAGGPNTQYF
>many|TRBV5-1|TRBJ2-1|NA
TGCGCCAGCAGCTTGGTATACGAGACCTTCAATGAGCAGTTCTTC
CASSLVYETFNEQFF
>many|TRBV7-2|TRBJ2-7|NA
TGTGCCAGCAGCACACACGACCCTTTCGGAGACCTCTACGAGCAGTACTTC
CASSTHDPFGDLYEQYF
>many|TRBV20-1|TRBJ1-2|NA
TGCAGTGCTAGAGATCGAGGGATTGGCTACACCTTC
CSARDRGIGYTF
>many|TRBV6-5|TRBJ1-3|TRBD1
TGTGCCAGCAGTTATCGCGAGGGGACAGCCTCTGGAAACACCATATATTTT
CASSYREGTASGNTIYF
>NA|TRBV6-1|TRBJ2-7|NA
TGTGCCAGCAGTCATCTCGGGGCCTACGAGCAGTACTTC
CASSHLGAYEQYF
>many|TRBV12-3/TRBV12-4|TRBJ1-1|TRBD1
TGTGCCAGCAGTTTCACTACCGGACAGGAAGCTGAAGCTTTCTTT
CASSFTTGQEAEAFF
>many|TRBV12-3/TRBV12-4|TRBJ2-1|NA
TGTGCCAGCAGTTTAGAATCCTACCAGCAGTTCTTC
CASSLESYQQFF
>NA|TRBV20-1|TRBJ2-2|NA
TGCAGTGCTAGAGATTGGAGGGAAGTGAACACCGGGGAGCTGTTTTTT
CSARDWREVNTGELFF
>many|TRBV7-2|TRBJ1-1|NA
TGTGCCAGCAGCTTAGCTGACTGGGGCACTGAAGCTTTCTTT
CASSLADWGTEAFF
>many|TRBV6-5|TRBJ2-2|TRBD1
TGTGCCAGCAGTTACGGGACAGTTCCTAGGGAGCTGTTTTTT
CASSYGTVPRELFF
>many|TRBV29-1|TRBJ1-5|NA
TGCAGCGTACTCACAGGGCTCGATAACAATCAGCCCCAGCATTTT
CSVLTGLDNNQPQHF
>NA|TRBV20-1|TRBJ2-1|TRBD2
TGCAGTGCTGATTCTAGCGGGGGTTACAATGAGCAGTTCTTC
CSADSSGGYNEQFF
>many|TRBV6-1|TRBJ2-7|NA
TGTGCCAGCCGAAGAAGGGACCGCGGAGAGCAGTACTTC
CASRRRDRGEQYF
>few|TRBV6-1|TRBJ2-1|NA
TGTGCCAGCAGCCAATACGGGGGACGATACAATGAGCAGTTCTTC
CASSQYGGRYNEQFF
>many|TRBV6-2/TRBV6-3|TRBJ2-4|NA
TGTGCCAGCAGTTACTCGACTAGGGGGCTAGCCAAAAACATTCAGTACTTC
CASSYSTRGLAKNIQYF
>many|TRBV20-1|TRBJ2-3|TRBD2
TGCAGTGCTGAAAAACTAGCGGGGGGGCCCTTGGATACGCAGTATTTT
CSAEKLAGGPLDTQYF
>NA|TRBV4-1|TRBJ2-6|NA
TGCGCCAGCAGCCAAGAGGGGACCGGGGCCAACGTCCTGACTTTC
CASSQEGTGANVLTF
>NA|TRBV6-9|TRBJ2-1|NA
TGTGCCAGCAGTTATAAGGCAGCGCCTAGCTATGAGCAGTTCTTC
CASSYKAAPSYEQFF
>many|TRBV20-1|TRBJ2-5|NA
TGCAGTGCCCAGGACCCAAGAAACGCGAACCAAGAGACCCAGTACTTC
CSAQDPRNANQETQYF
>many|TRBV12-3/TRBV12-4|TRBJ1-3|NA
TGTGCCAGCAGTTTAGTTCGGGTCGGAAACACCATATATTTT
CASSLVRVGNTIYF
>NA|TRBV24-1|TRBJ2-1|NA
TGTGCCACCAGTGATCCAAGAGGGACACACTCCTACAATGAGCAGTTCTTC
CATSDPRGTHSYNEQFF
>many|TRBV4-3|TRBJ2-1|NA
TGCGCCAGCAGCCGAGGCGGGGCAGACTACAATGAGCAGTTCTTC
CASSRGGADYNEQFF
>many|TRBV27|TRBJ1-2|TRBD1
TGTGCCAGCAGTTTACTGGGGACAGGGGCCGGCTATGGCTACACCTTC
CASSLLGTGAGYGYTF
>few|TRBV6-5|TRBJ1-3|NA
TGTGCCAGCAGTTATCGGGGGGGGGCTGGAAACACCATATATTTT
CASSYRGGAGNTIYF
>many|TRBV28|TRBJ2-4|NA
TGTGCCAGCAGTTTAGGGTTAAACATTCAGTACTTC
CASSLGLNIQYF
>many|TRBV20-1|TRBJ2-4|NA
TGCAGTGCTAGAGGGCGGGGGCCTATCAGGGACATTCAGTACTTC
CSARGRGPIRDIQYF
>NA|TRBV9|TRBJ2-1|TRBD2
TGTGCCAGCAGCGTGGTACCTAGCGGGAATAACCTTGGCCCCAGGGTTGAGCAGTTCTTC
CASSVVPSGNNLGPRVEQFF
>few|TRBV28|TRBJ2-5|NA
TGTGCCAGCTGGAGCAATCCGAAAGAGACCCAGTACTTC
CASWSNPKETQYF
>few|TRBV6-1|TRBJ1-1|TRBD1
TGTGCCAGCAGGACAGGGTGGATGAACACTGAAGCTTTCTTT
CASRTGWMNTEAFF
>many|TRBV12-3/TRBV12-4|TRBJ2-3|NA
TGTGCCAGCAGTTTAACACTAGCTTATACCACAGATACGCAGTATTTT
CASSLTLAYTTDTQYF
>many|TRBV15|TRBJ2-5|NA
TGTGCCACCAGCAGAGACAGGGGCGGAGAGACCCAGTACTTC
CATSRDRGGETQYF
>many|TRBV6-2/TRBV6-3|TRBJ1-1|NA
TGTGCCAGCAGTTACGATGGGCGCATGAACACTGAAGCTTTCTTT
CASSYDGRMNTEAFF
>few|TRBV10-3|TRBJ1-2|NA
TGTGCCTCTAAAGTGGATTCAAACTATGGCTACACCTTC
CASKVDSNYGYTF
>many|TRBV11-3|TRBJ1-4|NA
TGTGCCAGCAGCCCCGAAAGGGGGTGGCTGATTAATGAAAAACTGTTTTTT
CASSPERGWLINEKLFF
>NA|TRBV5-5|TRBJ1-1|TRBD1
TGTGCCAGCAGCCACTGGGACAGGCCGAACACTGAAGCTTTCTTT
CASSHWDRPNTEAFF
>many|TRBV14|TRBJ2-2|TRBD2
TGTGCCAGCAGCCAAACAACTAGCGCAGCCGGGGAGCTGTTTTTT
CASSQTTSAAGELFF
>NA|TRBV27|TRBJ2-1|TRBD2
TGTGCCAGCAGCCCTAGCGGGGGGTACGACAATGAGCAGTTCTTC
CASSPSGGYDNEQFF
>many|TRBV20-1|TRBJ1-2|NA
TGCAGTGCTAGAAGGACCCACGGAGACTATGGCTACACCTTC
CSARRTHGDYGYTF
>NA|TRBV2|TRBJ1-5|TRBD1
TGTGCCAGCAGTGAAGCGAGCAGGGGGTATAATCAGCCCCAGCATTTT
CASSEASRGYNQPQHF
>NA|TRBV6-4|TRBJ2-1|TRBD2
TGTGCCAGCAGTGAAACTAGCGGCTCCTACAATGAGCAGTTCTTC
CASSETSGSYNEQFF
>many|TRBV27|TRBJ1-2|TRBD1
TGTGCCAGCACCTCTCGCCCGACAGGGCACTATGGCTACACCTTC
CASTSRPTGHYGYTF
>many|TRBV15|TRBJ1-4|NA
TGTGCCACCAGCGGACAGCTTGCAACTAATGAAAAACTGTTTTTT
CATSGQLATNEKLFF
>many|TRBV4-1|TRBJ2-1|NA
TGCGCCAGCAGCCAAGAAGGGGCGGGGATGGCCTACAATGAGCAGTTCTTC
CASSQEGAGMAYNEQFF
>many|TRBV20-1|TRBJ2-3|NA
TGCAGTGCTAGAGATTTAGCAGACACAGATACGCAGTATTTT
CSARDLADTDTQYF
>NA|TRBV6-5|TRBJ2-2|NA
TGTGCCAGCAGAAATCAACGGGACCGTCATAACCTGAACACCGGGGAGCTGTTTTTT
CASRNQRDRHNLNTGELFF